This TCR beta chain appears in the sequencing data of a study of molecular identifiers for immune sequencing clone quantification. This CDR3 contains 16 residues. V lost 0 bases and J 8 bases, leaving 17 bases between the germline ends. This clonotype came up a few times. In TCRdb, the PCR reads were re-called with MiXCR into one record per CDR3 protein. The sample holds 550,000 to 750,000 distinct CDR3 sequences, just under 20% seen once. This chain connects TRBV12-3 or TRBV12-4 to TRBJ1-3, with D possibly being TRBD1 (5 bases). Sequenced material: naive CD8+ T cells from blood, with Jurkat cell RNA spiked in. As to subset: FACS-sorted CD8+CD4-CCR7+CD45RA+ naive T cells. This clonotype originated in a human donor in good health. Some libraries in this study had Jurkat cell RNA spiked in. This CDR3 is CASSLAPPGTGDTIYF. CDR3 coding DNA: TGTGCCAGCAGTTTAGCCCCCCCAGGGACCGGCGACACCATATATTTT.